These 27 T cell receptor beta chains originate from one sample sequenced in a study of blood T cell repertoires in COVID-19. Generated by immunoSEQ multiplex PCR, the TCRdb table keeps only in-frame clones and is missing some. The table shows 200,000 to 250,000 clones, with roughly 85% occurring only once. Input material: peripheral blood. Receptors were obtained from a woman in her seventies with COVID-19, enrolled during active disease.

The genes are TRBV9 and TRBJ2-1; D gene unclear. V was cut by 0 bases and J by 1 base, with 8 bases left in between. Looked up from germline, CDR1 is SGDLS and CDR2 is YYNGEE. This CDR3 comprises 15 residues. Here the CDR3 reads CASSVVGDSYNEQFF. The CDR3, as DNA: TGTGCCAGCAGCGTAGTGGGCGATTCCTACAATGAGCAGTTCTTC.

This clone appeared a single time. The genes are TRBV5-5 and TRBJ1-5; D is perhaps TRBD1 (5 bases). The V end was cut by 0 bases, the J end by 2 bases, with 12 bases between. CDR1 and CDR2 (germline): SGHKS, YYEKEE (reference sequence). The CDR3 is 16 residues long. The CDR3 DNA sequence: TGTGCCAGCAGCTTGGAAGCCAGGGTGGGCAATCAGCCCCAGCATTTT. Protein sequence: CASSLEARVGNQPQHF.

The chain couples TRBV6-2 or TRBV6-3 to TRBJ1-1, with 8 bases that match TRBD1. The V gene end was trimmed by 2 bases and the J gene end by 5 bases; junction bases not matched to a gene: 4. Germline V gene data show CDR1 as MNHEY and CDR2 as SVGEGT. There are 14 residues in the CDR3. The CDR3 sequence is CASSYRDRPTEAFF. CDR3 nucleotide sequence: TGTGCCAGCAGTTACCGGGACAGGCCAACTGAAGCTTTCTTT.

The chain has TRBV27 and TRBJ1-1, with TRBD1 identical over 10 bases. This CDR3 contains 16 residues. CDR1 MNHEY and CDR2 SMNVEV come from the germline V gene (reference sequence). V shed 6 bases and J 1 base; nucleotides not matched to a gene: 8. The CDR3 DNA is TGTGCCAGCAGACTCAGGGGACAGGGGAGGAACACTGAAGCTTTCTTT. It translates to CASRLRGQGRNTEAFF.

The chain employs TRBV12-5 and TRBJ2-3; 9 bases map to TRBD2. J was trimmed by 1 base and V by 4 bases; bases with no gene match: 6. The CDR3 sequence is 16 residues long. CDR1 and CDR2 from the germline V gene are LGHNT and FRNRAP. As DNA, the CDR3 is TGTGCTAGTGGTTCGTCGGCTAGCGGGGGCACAGATACGCAGTATTTT. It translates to CASGSSASGGTDTQYF.

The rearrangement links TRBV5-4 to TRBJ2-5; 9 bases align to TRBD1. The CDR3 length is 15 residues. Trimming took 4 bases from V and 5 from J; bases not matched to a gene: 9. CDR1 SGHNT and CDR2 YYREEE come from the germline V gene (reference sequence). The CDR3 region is CASSTRTGAVETQYF. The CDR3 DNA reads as TGTGCCAGCAGCACCCGGACAGGGGCCGTGGAGACCCAGTACTTC.

CDR3 in amino acids: CASSSISGGAYNEQFF. The CDR3 DNA is TGTGCCAGCAGCTCCATTAGCGGGGGGGCCTACAATGAGCAGTTCTTC. The chain joins TRBV7-2 to TRBJ2-1; 11 bases match TRBD2. The germline V gene has CDR1 SGHTA and CDR2 FQGNSA. With V trimmed by 4 bases and J by 2 bases, 4 bases remained unmatched. This CDR3 is built from 16 residues.

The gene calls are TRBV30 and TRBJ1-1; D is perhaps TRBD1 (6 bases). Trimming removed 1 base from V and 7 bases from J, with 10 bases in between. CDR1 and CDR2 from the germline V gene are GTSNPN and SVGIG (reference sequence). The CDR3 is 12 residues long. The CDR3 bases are TGTGCCTGGAGTGAAGGACAGCTTGAAGCTTTCTTT. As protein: CAWSEGQLEAFF.

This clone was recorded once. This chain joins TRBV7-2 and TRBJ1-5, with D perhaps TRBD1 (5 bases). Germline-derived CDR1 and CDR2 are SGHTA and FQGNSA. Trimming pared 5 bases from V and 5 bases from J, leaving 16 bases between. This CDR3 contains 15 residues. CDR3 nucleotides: TGTGCCAGCAGCCCAGTCCCGGGGGTATATCAGCCCCAGCATTTT. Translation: CASSPVPGVYQPQHF.

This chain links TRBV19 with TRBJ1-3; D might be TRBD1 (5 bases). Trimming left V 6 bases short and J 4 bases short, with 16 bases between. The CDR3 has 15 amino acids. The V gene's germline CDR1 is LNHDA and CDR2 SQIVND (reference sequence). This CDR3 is CASRNPGRVGNTIYF. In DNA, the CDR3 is TGTGCCAGTAGAAACCCGGGCAGGGTCGGAAACACCATATATTTT.

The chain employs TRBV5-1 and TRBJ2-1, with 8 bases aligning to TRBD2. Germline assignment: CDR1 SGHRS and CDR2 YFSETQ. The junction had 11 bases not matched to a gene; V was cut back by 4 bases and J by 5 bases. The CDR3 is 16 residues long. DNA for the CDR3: TGCGCCAGCAGCGGCCAACCAGGACTAGCCAACAATGAGCAGTTCTTC. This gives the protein CASSGQPGLANNEQFF.

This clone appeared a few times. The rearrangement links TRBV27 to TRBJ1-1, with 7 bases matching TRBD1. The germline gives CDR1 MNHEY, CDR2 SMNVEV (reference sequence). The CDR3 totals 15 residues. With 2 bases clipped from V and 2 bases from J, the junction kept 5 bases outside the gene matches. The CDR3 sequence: CASSLIAGGNTEAFF. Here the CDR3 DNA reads TGTGCCAGCAGTTTAATCGCAGGGGGTAACACTGAAGCTTTCTTT.

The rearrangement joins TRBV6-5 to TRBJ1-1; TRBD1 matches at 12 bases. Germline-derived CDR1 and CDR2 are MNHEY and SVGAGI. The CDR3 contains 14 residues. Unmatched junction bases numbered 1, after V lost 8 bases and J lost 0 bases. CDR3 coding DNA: TGTGCCAGCGGGACAGGGGGCATGAACACTGAAGCTTTCTTT. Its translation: CASGTGGMNTEAFF.

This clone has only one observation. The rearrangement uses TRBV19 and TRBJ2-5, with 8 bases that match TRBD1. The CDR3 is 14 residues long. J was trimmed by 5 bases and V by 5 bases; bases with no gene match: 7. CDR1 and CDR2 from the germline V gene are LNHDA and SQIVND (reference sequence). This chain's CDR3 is CASSLDRVMETQYF. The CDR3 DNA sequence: TGTGCCAGTAGTTTGGACAGGGTGATGGAGACCCAGTACTTC.

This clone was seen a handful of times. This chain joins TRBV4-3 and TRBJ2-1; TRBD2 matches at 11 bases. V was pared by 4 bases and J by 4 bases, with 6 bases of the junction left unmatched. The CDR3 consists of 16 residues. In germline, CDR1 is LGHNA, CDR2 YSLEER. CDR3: CASSRELAGAYNEQFF. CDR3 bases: TGCGCCAGCAGCCGAGAACTAGCGGGAGCTTACAATGAGCAGTTCTTC.

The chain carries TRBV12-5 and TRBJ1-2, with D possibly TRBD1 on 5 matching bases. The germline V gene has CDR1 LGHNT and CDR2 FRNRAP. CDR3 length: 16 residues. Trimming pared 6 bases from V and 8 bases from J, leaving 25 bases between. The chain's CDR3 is CASGTSSGGRGSGYTF. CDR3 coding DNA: TGTGCTAGTGGCACGTCTTCCGGGGGACGAGGCTCCGGCTACACCTTC.

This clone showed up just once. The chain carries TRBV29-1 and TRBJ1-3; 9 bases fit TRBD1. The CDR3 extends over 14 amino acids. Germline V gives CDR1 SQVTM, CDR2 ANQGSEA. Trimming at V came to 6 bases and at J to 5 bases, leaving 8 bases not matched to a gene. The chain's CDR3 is CSVQPTGGRNTIYF. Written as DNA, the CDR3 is TGCAGCGTACAACCAACAGGGGGCCGAAACACCATATATTTT. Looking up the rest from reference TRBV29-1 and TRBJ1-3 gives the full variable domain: SAVISQKPSRDICQRGTSLTIQCQVDSQVTMMFWYRQQPGQSLTLIATANQGSEATYESGFVIDKFPISRPNLTFSTLTVSNMSPEDSSIYLCSVQPTGGRNTIYFGEGSWLTVV.

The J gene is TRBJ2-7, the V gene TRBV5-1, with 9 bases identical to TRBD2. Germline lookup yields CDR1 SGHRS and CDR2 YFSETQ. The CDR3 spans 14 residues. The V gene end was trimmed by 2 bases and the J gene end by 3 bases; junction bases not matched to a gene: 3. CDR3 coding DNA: TGCGCCAGCAGCTTTAGCGGGAGCAACTACGAGCAGTACTTC. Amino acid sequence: CASSFSGSNYEQYF.

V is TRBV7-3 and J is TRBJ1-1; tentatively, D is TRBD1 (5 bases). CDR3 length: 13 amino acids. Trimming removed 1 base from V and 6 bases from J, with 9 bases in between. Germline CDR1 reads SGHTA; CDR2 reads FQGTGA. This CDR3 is CASSLIRDAEAFF. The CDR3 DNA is TGTGCCAGCAGCTTAATCAGGGATGCTGAAGCTTTCTTT.

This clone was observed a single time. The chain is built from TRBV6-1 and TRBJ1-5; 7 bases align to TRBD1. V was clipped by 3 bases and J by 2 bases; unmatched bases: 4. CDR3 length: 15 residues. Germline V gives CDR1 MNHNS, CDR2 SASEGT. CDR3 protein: CASSDFQGGNQPQHF. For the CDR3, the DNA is TGTGCCAGCAGTGATTTTCAGGGGGGCAATCAGCCCCAGCATTTT.

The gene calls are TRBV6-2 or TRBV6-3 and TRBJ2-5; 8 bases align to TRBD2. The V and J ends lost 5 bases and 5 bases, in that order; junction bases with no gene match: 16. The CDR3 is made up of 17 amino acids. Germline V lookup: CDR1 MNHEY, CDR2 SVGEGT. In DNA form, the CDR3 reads TGTGCCAGCAGTACACTAGCTGAGGCGGGGGGCCGGGAGACCCAGTACTTC. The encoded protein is CASSTLAEAGGRETQYF.

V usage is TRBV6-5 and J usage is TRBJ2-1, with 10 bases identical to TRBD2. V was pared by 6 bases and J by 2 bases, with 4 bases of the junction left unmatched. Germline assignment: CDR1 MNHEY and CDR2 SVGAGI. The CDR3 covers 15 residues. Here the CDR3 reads CASRPGTSAYNEQFF. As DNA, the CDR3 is TGTGCCAGCAGACCCGGGACTAGCGCCTACAATGAGCAGTTCTTC.

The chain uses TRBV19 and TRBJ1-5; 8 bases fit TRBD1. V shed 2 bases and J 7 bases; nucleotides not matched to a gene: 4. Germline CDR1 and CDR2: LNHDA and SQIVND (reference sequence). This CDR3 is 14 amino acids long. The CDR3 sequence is CASSISGGGQPQHF. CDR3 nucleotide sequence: TGTGCCAGTAGTATATCAGGGGGCGGGCAGCCCCAGCATTTT.

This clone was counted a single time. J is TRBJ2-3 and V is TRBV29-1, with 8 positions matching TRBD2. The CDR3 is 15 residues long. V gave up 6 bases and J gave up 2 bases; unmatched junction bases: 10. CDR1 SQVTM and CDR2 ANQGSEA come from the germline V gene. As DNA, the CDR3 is TGCAGCGTAGTGGTCGGGGGGGGAGCCACAGATACGCAGTATTTT. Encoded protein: CSVVVGGGATDTQYF.

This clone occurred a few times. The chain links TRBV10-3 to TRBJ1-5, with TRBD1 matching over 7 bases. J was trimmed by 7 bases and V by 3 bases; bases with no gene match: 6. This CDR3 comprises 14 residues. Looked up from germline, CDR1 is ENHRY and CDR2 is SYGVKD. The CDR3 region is CAISDGQVTQPQHF. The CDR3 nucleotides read TGTGCCATCAGTGATGGACAGGTTACACAGCCCCAGCATTTT.

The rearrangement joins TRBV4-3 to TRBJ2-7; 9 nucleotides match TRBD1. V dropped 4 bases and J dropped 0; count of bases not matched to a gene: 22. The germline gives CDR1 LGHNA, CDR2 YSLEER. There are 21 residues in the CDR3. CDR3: CASSLYTNFGTGWQNSYEQYF. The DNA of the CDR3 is TGCGCCAGCAGCCTCTACACTAACTTCGGGACAGGGTGGCAGAACTCCTACGAGCAGTACTTC.

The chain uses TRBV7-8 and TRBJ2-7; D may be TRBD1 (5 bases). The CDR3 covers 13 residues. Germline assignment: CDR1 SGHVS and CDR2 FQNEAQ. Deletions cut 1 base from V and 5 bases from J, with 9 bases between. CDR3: CASSLVPGHEQYF. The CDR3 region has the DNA TGTGCCAGCAGCTTAGTTCCAGGGCACGAGCAGTACTTC.